Below, one T cell receptor (beta chain) is given with its context. What it recognizes is unknown. On sorted subsets, replicate PCRs used 200 to 250 ng DNA, or about 30,000 T cell genomes. Sequenced by immunoSEQ multiplex PCR; TCRdb stores in-frame clones only, minus some. This table holds under 1,900,000 clones, approximately 98.5% found once. These data belong to a study of shared clonotypes between healthy human individuals. The CDR3 runs to 14 residues. Trimming removed 0 bases from V and 6 bases from J, with 10 bases in between. The germline V gene has CDR1 KGHSH and CDR2 LQKENI. Study-wide results and caveats: Some clonotypes were shared by all four sorted-subset donors, while others were not shared. The non-shared ones had lower generation probabilities than the shared ones. Among donors, sharing of clonotypes was expected to be affected by sequencing depth.

The receptor was isolated from a man younger than 45 in good health. The source material was naive CD4+ T cells sorted from blood. Subset defined: CD45RA+ positively selected. The chain couples TRBV18 to TRBJ2-3; no clear D gene. The CDR3 DNA reads as TGTGCCAGCTCACCACCTCGGCCCCTCGATACGCAGTATTTT. Amino acids: CASSPPRPLDTQYF. The full variable domain, completed using reference TRBV18 and TRBJ2-3, is NAGVMQNPRHLVRRRGQEARLRCSPMKGHSHVYWYRQLPEEGLKFMVYLQKENIIDESGMPKERFSAEFPKEGPSILRIQQVVRGDSAAYFCASSPPRPLDTQYFGPGTRLTVL.